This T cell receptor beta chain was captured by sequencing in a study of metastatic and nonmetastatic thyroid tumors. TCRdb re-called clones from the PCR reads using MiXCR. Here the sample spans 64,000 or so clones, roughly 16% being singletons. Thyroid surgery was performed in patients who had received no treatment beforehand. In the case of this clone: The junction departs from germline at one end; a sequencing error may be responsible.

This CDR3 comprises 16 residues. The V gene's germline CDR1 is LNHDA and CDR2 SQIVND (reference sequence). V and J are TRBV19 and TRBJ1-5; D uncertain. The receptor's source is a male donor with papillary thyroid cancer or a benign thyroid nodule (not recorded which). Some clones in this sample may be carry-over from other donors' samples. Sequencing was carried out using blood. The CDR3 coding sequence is TGTGCCAGTAGTAAGGGCGACACGGTGAGAAATCAGCCCCATCATTTT. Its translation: CASSKGDTVRNQPHHF.